This TCR beta chain was documented in a study of shared clonotypes between healthy human individuals. Study outcomes and limitations: Genetic and exposure-history diversity was limited by the few donors. Naive subsets generally had larger estimated richness than memory subsets.

This CDR3 comprises 17 residues. Trimming took off 1 base at V and 3 bases at J, with 16 bases between the two ends. CDR1 and CDR2 (germline): LGHNA, YNFKEQ. This clone was detected only once. Its cognate antigen is unknown. Sorted-subset replicate PCRs used about 190 ng of genomic DNA. This amount corresponded to 33,000 or so T cell genomes. Clones were read by immunoSEQ multiplex PCR, and TCRdb kept only the in-frame ones, dropping some. This sample yields about 100,000 clones, of which 68% are seen a single time; around 24% belongs to the top ten. With CCR7-negative CD45RA+ TemRA cells, CD45RO+ cells were combined in CD8 memory.

The chain employs TRBV4-2 and TRBJ2-1, with D possibly matching TRBD2 (5 bases). The TCR comes from a woman younger than 45 in good health. Source material: memory CD8+ T cells sorted from blood. The sample's subset: CD45RO+ cells pooled with CCR7-negative TemRA cells. In DNA, the CDR3 is TGTGCCAGCAGCCAAGTTGGGCGGGCAGGAGACTACAATGAGCAGTTCTTC. Its protein is CASSQVGRAGDYNEQFF.